A selection of T cell receptor beta chains follows, all from one sample in a study of cytomegalovirus exposure and HLA in healthy donors. Assay: immunoSEQ multiplex PCR; the TCRdb copy retains only in-frame clones and omits some. The sample carries some 150,000 clones, 80% recorded once. Sequenced: PBMCs. The source is a man aged 25 to 40 in good health and CMV-seronegative. The CDR3 runs from the conserved cysteine through the conserved F or W. Fields, in order: J gene, D gene, clone size, V gene, CDR3 protein, CDR3 DNA. The D gene is left open where the match is weak. Where a row states a size, it is once, few, many or the class of an expanded clone; other rows omit it.

>TRBJ2-5|-|-|TRBV27
CASRLNRGLQETQYF
TGTGCCAGCAGACTGAACCGCGGACTCCAAGAGACCCAGTACTTC
>TRBJ2-7|TRBD1|-|TRBV6-1
CASTPGQGAGEQYF
TGTGCCAGCACTCCGGGGCAGGGGGCAGGTGAGCAGTACTTC
>TRBJ2-7|TRBD2|-|TRBV5-1
CASSLAGDAYEQYF
TGCGCCAGCAGCCTAGCGGGAGATGCCTACGAGCAGTACTTC
>TRBJ2-3|-|-|TRBV7-2
CASSLARRLAADTQYF
TGTGCCAGCAGCTTAGCGAGGAGGCTAGCCGCAGATACGCAGTATTTT
>TRBJ2-7|TRBD1|-|TRBV28
CASRTGTGLTYEQYF
TGTGCCAGCAGAACCGGGACAGGACTCACCTACGAGCAGTACTTC
>TRBJ2-7|-|-|TRBV6-5
CASSYSRQNYEQYF
TGTGCCAGCAGTTACTCCCGACAGAACTACGAGCAGTACTTC
>TRBJ1-2|TRBD1|-|TRBV6-5
CASSYGDSGTDYGYTF
TGTGCCAGCAGTTACGGAGACTCCGGGACAGACTATGGCTACACCTTC
>TRBJ2-7|-|-|TRBV10-3
CAITRTGTYEQYF
TGTGCCATCACCCGAACAGGGACCTACGAGCAGTACTTC
>TRBJ2-3|TRBD1|-|TRBV18
CASSGRDRGTDTQYF
TGTGCCAGCTCAGGCCGGGACAGGGGAACAGATACGCAGTATTTT
>TRBJ1-3|TRBD1|-|TRBV10-3
CAISDQARQGRGNTIYF
TGTGCCATCAGTGACCAAGCCCGACAGGGAAGGGGAAACACCATATATTTT
>TRBJ1-1|-|few|TRBV18
CASSPPGQSNTEAFF
TGTGCCAGCTCACCACCCGGACAGTCGAACACTGAAGCTTTCTTT
>TRBJ2-7|TRBD2|-|TRBV2
CASTWSGALYEQYF
TGTGCCAGCACCTGGAGCGGGGCGCTCTACGAGCAGTACTTC
>TRBJ2-7|-|-|TRBV28
CASSLGTLFYEQYF
TGTGCCAGCAGTTTAGGCACCTTATTCTACGAGCAGTACTTC
>TRBJ2-7|TRBD2|-|TRBV5-4
CASSSGLVSAGEEQYF
TGTGCCAGCAGCTCTGGTTTGGTGTCGGCGGGGGAGGAGCAGTACTTC
>TRBJ1-3|TRBD1|-|TRBV2
CASIKGGQSIFSSGNTIYF
TGTGCCAGCATCAAGGGGGGACAGTCGATCTTTAGCTCTGGAAACACCATATATTTT
>TRBJ1-2|-|-|TRBV5-1
CASSFGGGYGYTF
TGCGCCAGCAGCTTTGGGGGGGGATATGGCTACACCTTC
>TRBJ1-4|TRBD1|-|TRBV29-1
CSAGGGTVNEKLFF
TGCAGCGCCGGGGGCGGGACAGTTAATGAAAAACTGTTTTTT
>TRBJ1-2|TRBD1|-|TRBV2
CARKGQGKSGYTF
TGTGCCAGGAAGGGACAGGGGAAAAGTGGCTACACCTTC
>TRBJ1-2|-|once|TRBV9
CASSPRADPNYGYTF
TGTGCCAGCAGTCCCAGGGCCGATCCTAACTATGGCTACACTTTC
>TRBJ2-3|TRBD2|-|TRBV5-1
CASSLASGGADTQYF
TGCGCCAGCAGCCTCGCTAGCGGGGGAGCAGATACGCAGTATTTT